The rows below give T cell receptor beta chains drawn from one sample of a study of blood T cell repertoires in COVID-19. Method: immunoSEQ multiplex PCR; TCRdb's copy keeps in-frame clones and lacks some. The table lists a few hundred thousand clones, about 85% of them singletons. Specimen: peripheral blood. The source of these receptors is a young woman with acute or convalescent COVID-19. CDR3s include the opening cysteine and the closing phenylalanine or tryptophan. Each record gives: CDR3 protein, CDR3 DNA, V gene, J gene, D gene, clone size. A D gene is named only where the DNA matches it firmly. Only part of the rows carry a size: once, few, many, or a class if the clone is expanded.

cdr3_aa: CASSLIPTDTQYF
cdr3_nt: TGCGCCAGCAGCTTGATTCCGACAGATACGCAGTATTTT
v_call: TRBV5-1
j_call: TRBJ2-3
d_call: .
clone_size: .

cdr3_aa: CASSLAGAGSPQHF
cdr3_nt: TGCGCCAGCAGCTTGGCCGGGGCCGGGAGTCCCCAGCATTTT
v_call: TRBV5-1
j_call: TRBJ1-5
d_call: .
clone_size: .

cdr3_aa: CASSLYGGPIDTQYF
cdr3_nt: TGCGCCAGCAGCTTGTACGGGGGGCCAATAGATACGCAGTATTTT
v_call: TRBV5-1
j_call: TRBJ2-3
d_call: .
clone_size: .

cdr3_aa: CATSRYPTGQLNMNTEAFF
cdr3_nt: TGTGCCACCAGCAGATACCCAACGGGACAACTAAACATGAACACTGAAGCTTTCTTT
v_call: TRBV15
j_call: TRBJ1-1
d_call: .
clone_size: once

cdr3_aa: CATSDSPGQGYSGNTIYF
cdr3_nt: TGTGCCACCAGTGATTCACCGGGACAGGGCTACTCTGGAAACACCATATATTTT
v_call: TRBV24-1
j_call: TRBJ1-3
d_call: TRBD1
clone_size: once

cdr3_aa: CASSLRFGTGELFF
cdr3_nt: TGTGCCAGCAGCTTAAGGTTCGGGACCGGGGAGCTGTTTTTT
v_call: TRBV7-3
j_call: TRBJ2-2
d_call: .
clone_size: .

cdr3_aa: CASSEEGQGHSPLHF
cdr3_nt: TGTGCCAGCAGTGAAGAAGGGCAGGGGCATTCACCCCTCCACTTT
v_call: TRBV2
j_call: TRBJ1-6
d_call: .
clone_size: .

cdr3_aa: CASSSARRGNYGYTF
cdr3_nt: TGTGCCAGCAGCTCCGCCAGGCGGGGAAACTATGGCTACACCTTC
v_call: TRBV11-2
j_call: TRBJ1-2
d_call: .
clone_size: .

cdr3_aa: CASSLRQVEPEAFF
cdr3_nt: TGTGCCAGTAGCTTACGACAGGTGGAGCCTGAAGCTTTCTTT
v_call: TRBV19
j_call: TRBJ1-1
d_call: .
clone_size: .

cdr3_aa: CASSADRVFYGYTF
cdr3_nt: TGTGCCAGCAGCGCCGACAGGGTCTTCTATGGCTACACCTTC
v_call: TRBV28
j_call: TRBJ1-2
d_call: TRBD1
clone_size: .

cdr3_aa: CAWSGQGNTEAFF
cdr3_nt: TGTGCCTGGAGTGGACAGGGGAACACTGAAGCTTTCTTT
v_call: TRBV30
j_call: TRBJ1-1
d_call: TRBD1
clone_size: .

cdr3_aa: CASIDTESYGYTF
cdr3_nt: TGTGCCAGTATCGATACAGAATCCTATGGCTACACCTTC
v_call: TRBV19
j_call: TRBJ1-2
d_call: .
clone_size: once

cdr3_aa: CASSLDRGLGGYTF
cdr3_nt: TGTGCCAGCAGCTTAGACAGGGGGCTGGGAGGCTACACCTTC
v_call: TRBV7-3
j_call: TRBJ1-2
d_call: TRBD1
clone_size: once

cdr3_aa: CATSLRTNTGELFF
cdr3_nt: TGTGCCACCTCCCTGCGTACGAACACCGGGGAGCTGTTTTTT
v_call: TRBV24-1
j_call: TRBJ2-2
d_call: .
clone_size: .

cdr3_aa: CASGLVSWGSGSDNEQFF
cdr3_nt: TGTGCTAGTGGTTTGGTGTCCTGGGGTAGCGGGAGCGACAATGAGCAGTTCTTC
v_call: TRBV12-5
j_call: TRBJ2-1
d_call: TRBD2
clone_size: .

cdr3_aa: CASSQVGGYGYTF
cdr3_nt: TGTGCCAGCAGCCAAGTGGGGGGGTATGGCTACACCTTC
v_call: TRBV14
j_call: TRBJ1-2
d_call: .
clone_size: few

cdr3_aa: CASSFKGDSPLHF
cdr3_nt: TGTGCCAGCAGCTTCAAAGGGGATTCACCCCTCCACTTT
v_call: TRBV11-2
j_call: TRBJ1-6
d_call: .
clone_size: many

cdr3_aa: CASSSHGLDSYNEQFF
cdr3_nt: TGTGCCAGCAGCTCTCACGGACTCGACTCCTACAATGAGCAGTTCTTC
v_call: TRBV11-2
j_call: TRBJ2-1
d_call: .
clone_size: .

cdr3_aa: CASSIAGGAYEQYF
cdr3_nt: TGTGCCAGTAGTATAGCGGGGGGGGCGTACGAGCAGTACTTC
v_call: TRBV19
j_call: TRBJ2-7
d_call: TRBD2
clone_size: .

cdr3_aa: CATSDTGQGGETQYF
cdr3_nt: TGTGCCACCAGTGATACCGGACAGGGTGGAGAGACCCAGTACTTC
v_call: TRBV24-1
j_call: TRBJ2-5
d_call: TRBD1
clone_size: .

cdr3_aa: CASSDNAIATDTQYF
cdr3_nt: TGCGCCAGCAGTGATAATGCAATAGCCACAGATACGCAGTATTTT
v_call: TRBV10-2
j_call: TRBJ2-3
d_call: .
clone_size: .

cdr3_aa: CASSYSASSGANVLTF
cdr3_nt: TGTGCCAGCAGTTACTCCGCAAGCTCTGGGGCCAACGTCCTGACTTTC
v_call: TRBV27
j_call: TRBJ2-6
d_call: .
clone_size: once

cdr3_aa: CASRMGRTYGYEQYF
cdr3_nt: TGTGCCAGCAGGATGGGGAGGACCTATGGCTACGAGCAGTACTTC
v_call: TRBV6-5
j_call: TRBJ2-7
d_call: .
clone_size: .

cdr3_aa: CASSFNGRGATNEKLFF
cdr3_nt: TGTGCCAGCAGTTTTAACGGCAGGGGGGCAACTAATGAAAAACTGTTTTTT
v_call: TRBV27
j_call: TRBJ1-4
d_call: TRBD1
clone_size: few

cdr3_aa: CASTTPLRSEAFF
cdr3_nt: TGTGCCAGCACCACACCCCTGAGGAGCGAAGCTTTCTTT
v_call: TRBV28
j_call: TRBJ1-1
d_call: .
clone_size: few

cdr3_aa: CASSDSGIYEQYF
cdr3_nt: TGTGCCAGCAGTGATTCCGGGATATACGAGCAGTACTTC
v_call: TRBV6-6
j_call: TRBJ2-7
d_call: .
clone_size: .

cdr3_aa: CASSAIDTIYF
cdr3_nt: TGTGCCAGCAGCGCGATAGACACCATATATTTT
v_call: TRBV12-3/TRBV12-4
j_call: TRBJ1-3
d_call: .
clone_size: .

cdr3_aa: CASTTNREGYTF
cdr3_nt: TGTGCCAGTACTACGAACAGGGAGGGCTACACCTTC
v_call: TRBV6-6
j_call: TRBJ1-2
d_call: .
clone_size: .

cdr3_aa: CASSQDGGGNQPQHF
cdr3_nt: TGTGCCAGCAGCCAAGATGGGGGAGGGAATCAGCCCCAGCATTTT
v_call: TRBV3-1/TRBV3-2
j_call: TRBJ1-5
d_call: .
clone_size: .

cdr3_aa: CATSDLDRMPQYF
cdr3_nt: TGTGCCACCAGTGATTTGGACAGGATGCCCCAGTACTTC
v_call: TRBV24-1
j_call: TRBJ2-5
d_call: .
clone_size: once

cdr3_aa: CASSSTGQVSEQYF
cdr3_nt: TGTGCCAGCAGCTCTACCGGACAGGTCAGCGAGCAGTACTTC
v_call: TRBV7-9
j_call: TRBJ2-7
d_call: TRBD1
clone_size: .

cdr3_aa: CASSHQQGFPHNTEAFF
cdr3_nt: TGTGCCAGCAGCCATCAGCAGGGATTCCCCCACAACACTGAAGCTTTCTTT
v_call: TRBV4-2
j_call: TRBJ1-1
d_call: .
clone_size: .

cdr3_aa: CASSLERETSTDTQYF
cdr3_nt: TGTGCCAGCAGTTTGGAGCGGGAGACCAGCACAGATACGCAGTATTTT
v_call: TRBV28
j_call: TRBJ2-3
d_call: TRBD2
clone_size: .

cdr3_aa: CASSQAGGEEAFF
cdr3_nt: TGCGCCAGCAGCCAAGCGGGGGGGGAGGAAGCTTTCTTT
v_call: TRBV4-1
j_call: TRBJ1-1
d_call: .
clone_size: .